Listed here is a single T cell receptor beta chain. The antigen is undetermined. TCR alpha and TCR beta cDNA libraries with sample barcodes and UMIs came from 5'RACE using constant-segment primers. TCRdb analysed the 5' RACE reads with MiXCR anew, one entry per CDR3 protein. This table holds about 290,000 distinct CDR3 sequences, approximately 15% found once. These data are taken from a study of T-cell memory formation after mild COVID-19. Study results and caveats: Contracting CD4+ clones were located mainly in CM and EM, and CD8+ clones in EMRA. Clones that contracted from day 15 to 85 had balanced CD4/CD8; later expanders were CD4+ biased. Some clones that responded turned up in pre-infection memory, which suggests that cross-reactive memory joined in.

Germline loops: CDR1 SGHAT, CDR2 FQNNGV. Trimming removed 2 bases at V and 4 bases at J, with 14 bases between. This CDR3 contains 16 residues. Sequenced: PBMCs or a T cell subset sorted from them (not recorded which). The receptor was isolated from a man aged 18 to 35 who had mild COVID-19 (a few samples of this study predate the infection). Cell type and time point are not known. The V and J genes are TRBV11-2 and TRBJ2-2, with D possibly being TRBD1 (5 bases). The CDR3 here is CASSLRGLNGTGELFF. The CDR3 bases are TGTGCCAGCAGCTTAAGGGGATTAAATGGCACCGGGGAGCTGTTTTTT.